The rows below give T cell receptor beta chains drawn from one sample of a study of T cell responses to AZD1222 COVID-19 vaccine. TCRdb's table, derived via immunoSEQ multiplex PCR, lists solely in-frame clones and lacks some. Of 75,000 to 90,000 clones listed, roughly 88% are singletons. Sequenced here: peripheral blood, sampled on day 0 of AZD1222 vaccination. The receptors originated from an adult in good health. Each CDR3 is given with its conserved first and last residue. The D gene is left open where the match is weak. Where a row states a size, it is once, few, many or the class of an expanded clone; other rows omit it.

>TRBJ2-5|.|TRBV7-2|.
TGTGCCAGCAGCGCGACCGTTTACCAAGAGACCCAGTACTTC
CASSATVYQETQYF
>TRBJ1-1|.|TRBV7-9|.
TGTGCCAGCAGCCCGGACCCCGCTGAAGCTTTCTTT
CASSPDPAEAFF
>TRBJ2-3|.|TRBV6-5|.
TGTGCCAGCGTAAGGGACCGCACAGATACGCAGTATTTT
CASVRDRTDTQYF
>TRBJ2-5|TRBD2|TRBV6-2/TRBV6-3|.
TGTGCCAGCAGTTACGCGGGAGGGATCCAAGGGACCCAGTACTTC
CASSYAGGIQGTQYF
>TRBJ1-1|.|TRBV19|.
TGTGCCAGTAGCGACAGAGGGGGGGCGCAAACTGAAGCTTTCTTT
CASSDRGGAQTEAFF
>TRBJ1-2|.|TRBV5-6|.
TGTGCCAGCAGGTTTAGAGCTTCGGGAGGCTACACCTTC
CASRFRASGGYTF
>TRBJ2-2|.|TRBV19|.
TGTGCCAGTAGTATTACAGAGGCCGGGGAGCTGTTTTTT
CASSITEAGELFF
>TRBJ1-6|.|TRBV28|.
TGTGCCAGCAGTTTACAGGGATATAATTCACCCCTCCACTTT
CASSLQGYNSPLHF
>TRBJ1-1|.|TRBV10-3|.
TGTGCCATCAGTCCCCTGGACCCGAACACTGAAGCTTTCTTT
CAISPLDPNTEAFF
>TRBJ1-2|.|TRBV2|once
TGTGCCAGCAGTGAAGAGACAGCGGGCTACACCTTC
CASSEETAGYTF
>TRBJ1-6|.|TRBV27|.
TGTGCCAGCAGTTTATACCCTCGATGGACCTATAATTCACCCCTCCACTTT
CASSLYPRWTYNSPLHF
>TRBJ1-1|.|TRBV29-1|.
TGCAGCGTTGATCCGGAGAACACTGAAGCTTTCTTT
CSVDPENTEAFF
>TRBJ1-5|TRBD1|TRBV19|.
TGTGCCAGTAGTATAGGGATGACAGGGCGCAATCAGCCCCAGCATTTT
CASSIGMTGRNQPQHF
>TRBJ2-1|TRBD1|TRBV4-2|.
TGTGCCAGCAGCCAAACGGGACAGGGAATAATTGGCGATGAGCAGTTCTTC
CASSQTGQGIIGDEQFF
>TRBJ1-1|.|TRBV7-9|.
TGTGCCAGCAGCCCCGGGACGGTGAACACTGAAGCTTTCTTT
CASSPGTVNTEAFF
>TRBJ1-2|TRBD1|TRBV7-2|.
TGTGCCAGCAGCTTAGGCCCCGGGACAGGTGTTAGGGATGGCTACACCTTC
CASSLGPGTGVRDGYTF
>TRBJ1-5|TRBD1|TRBV28|few
TGTGCCAGCAGCCCGGTGGGACAGGGCGATCAGCCCCAGCATTTT
CASSPVGQGDQPQHF
>TRBJ2-7|.|TRBV6-1|few
TGTGCCAGCAGTGACTACGAGCAGTACTTC
CASSDYEQYF
>TRBJ1-1|.|TRBV7-2|.
TGTGCCAGCAGCACCGGACCGGCGAACACTGAAGCTTTCTTT
CASSTGPANTEAFF
>TRBJ1-5|.|TRBV28|once
TGTGCCAGCAGCTCGGGGAGGGCTGGCAATCAGCCCCAGCATTTT
CASSSGRAGNQPQHF
>TRBJ1-3|.|TRBV6-5|.
TGTGCCAGCAGTAGGGGGGGAAACACCATATATTTT
CASSRGGNTIYF
>TRBJ2-7|.|TRBV3-1/TRBV3-2|.
TGTGCCAGCAGCACCAGGAACTACGAGCAGTACTTC
CASSTRNYEQYF
>TRBJ2-7|.|TRBV7-9|.
TGTGCCAGCAGCTTAGTGCCGGGCGGGACCTCTTTC
CASSLVPGGTSF
>TRBJ2-7|.|TRBV5-1|.
TGCGCCAGCTCCCGGGACCAAAACCTAGAGCAGTACTTC
CASSRDQNLEQYF
>TRBJ1-4|TRBD1|TRBV5-1|.
TGCGCCAGCAGCTTGGAACGTTCTTCCGACAGGGGTGGCGAAAAACTGTTTTTT
CASSLERSSDRGGEKLFF
>TRBJ1-5|.|TRBV5-5|.
TGTGCCAGCAGCTTGGCCTGGCCAGGTTCTAGCAATCAGCCCCAGCATTTT
CASSLAWPGSSNQPQHF
>TRBJ2-5|.|TRBV6-6|.
TGTGCCAGTCGACAGCAAGAGACCCAGTACTTC
CASRQQETQYF
>TRBJ1-5|.|TRBV18|few
TGTGCCAGCTCACCCGGGGTCAATCAGCCCCAGCATTTT
CASSPGVNQPQHF
>TRBJ1-1|TRBD1|TRBV28|.
TGTGCCACCGGACAGGGGGCCACTGAAGCTTTCTTT
CATGQGATEAFF
>TRBJ2-3|.|TRBV5-1|.
TGCGCCAGCAGCTTGGAAAGAGTGAGTACGCAGTATTTT
CASSLERVSTQYF
>TRBJ1-2|.|TRBV6-5|.
TGTGCCAGCAGCCCCGATGTCGGGGGCAGGAATGGCTACACCTTC
CASSPDVGGRNGYTF
>TRBJ1-3|.|TRBV30|.
TGTGCCTGGAGTGTGACGATGGACAGCCTCTCTGGAAACACCATATATTTT
CAWSVTMDSLSGNTIYF
>TRBJ2-3|.|TRBV28|.
TGTGCCAGCAGCCTGCGAAGGGTCACGGGCCCAGATACGCAGTATTTT
CASSLRRVTGPDTQYF
>TRBJ1-1|.|TRBV9|.
TGTGCCAGCAGCTTCGGACCGTCCCCAACCGGTGAAGCTTTCTTT
CASSFGPSPTGEAFF
>TRBJ2-1|.|TRBV21-1|.
TGTGCCAGCAGCAAAGAGGTCAGGGTAAATGAGCAGTTCTTC
CASSKEVRVNEQFF
>TRBJ2-7|.|TRBV6-5|.
TGTGCCACCCTCTCGGAAGCCCCCTACGAGCAGTACTTC
CATLSEAPYEQYF
>TRBJ2-7|TRBD2|TRBV10-2|.
TGCGCCAGCAGTGAGCCAAGAGGCGGGAGCCTCGGGGACGAGCAGTACTTC
CASSEPRGGSLGDEQYF
>TRBJ2-7|TRBD1|TRBV29-1|once
TGCAGCGTTGTTCGGACAGGGGGCTACGAGCAGTACTTC
CSVVRTGGYEQYF
>TRBJ1-6|TRBD1|TRBV6-5|.
TGTGCCAGCAGGCGACAGGGGGTCTCACCCCTCCACTTT
CASRRQGVSPLHF
>TRBJ2-7|TRBD1|TRBV27|.
TGTGCCAGCAGTAAGGGACAGGGGGGCTACGAGCAGTACTTC
CASSKGQGGYEQYF
>TRBJ1-6|TRBD1|TRBV5-1|.
TGCGCCAGCAGCTTGGGGACAGGGAGGTCAAATTCACCCCTCCACTTT
CASSLGTGRSNSPLHF
>TRBJ1-3|.|TRBV2|.
TGTGCCAGCAGTGTGACTTTCTCTGGAAACACCATATATTTT
CASSVTFSGNTIYF
>TRBJ2-1|.|TRBV15|.
TGTGCCACCAGCGGAATAAGGAGGGGGAACTACAATGAGCAGTTCTTC
CATSGIRRGNYNEQFF
>TRBJ1-3|.|TRBV11-2|.
TGTGCCAGCAGCCGAGGGCGCGGCGGCAGTGGAAACACCATATATTTT
CASSRGRGGSGNTIYF
>TRBJ2-3|TRBD2|TRBV12-5|.
TGTGCTAGTGGCTGGGGGGGAGCAGATACGCAGTATTTT
CASGWGGADTQYF
>TRBJ1-1|.|TRBV3-1/TRBV3-2|.
TGTGCCAGCAGCCCTCGTGGCGCTGGAGTCACTGAAGCTTTCTTT
CASSPRGAGVTEAFF
>TRBJ2-5|TRBD1|TRBV5-4|.
TGTGCCAGCAGCTCTGGGACAGGGGGCGCCGAGGAGACCCAGTACTTC
CASSSGTGGAEETQYF
>TRBJ1-6|.|TRBV7-2|.
TGTGCCAGCAGCCCTTTCCGGGCCGCCAATTCACCCCTCCACTTT
CASSPFRAANSPLHF
>TRBJ2-5|TRBD2|TRBV7-2|.
TGTGCCAGCAGCTTATCCGCGGGAGGGTCCCAAGAGACCCAGTACTTC
CASSLSAGGSQETQYF